This TCR beta chain was sequenced during a study of CD8+CD57+ T cells in acquired aplastic anemia. The study's findings and limits: Between the patient and control groups, CD8+ Simpson's diversity did not differ significantly.

V lost 1 base and J 7 bases, leaving 6 bases between the germline ends. Germline values: CDR1 KGHSH, CDR2 LQKENI. There are 12 residues in the CDR3. This clonotype has at least ten counts. Its antigen is unidentified. Researchers used genomic DNA as the template to profile TCR beta VDJ and CDR3. TCRdb reanalysed the reads using MiXCR and keeps one entry per CDR3 protein. The table shows hundreds of thousands of distinct CDR3 sequences, with just under 70% occurring only once. This receptor was obtained from a human donor in good health, serving as a control. The V and J genes are TRBV18 and TRBJ2-3; no clear D. The specimen was sorted CD4+, CD8+, or CD8+CD57+ T cells (not recorded which) from PBMCs. The DNA of the CDR3 is TGTGCCAGCTCACCACGTTCTTATACGCAGTATTTT. Translation: CASSPRSYTQYF.